This T cell receptor (beta chain) was recovered during a study of neurological immune-mediated disorders. MiXCR, run by TCRdb on the 5' RACE reads, gives a single entry per CDR3 protein. The data hold about 38,000 distinct CDR3 sequences, with 4.8% observed a single time. V lost 7 bases, J lost 8 bases, and 21 bases lay in between. The germline V gene encodes CDR1 MNHEY and CDR2 SVGEGT. The CDR3 runs 15 residues. This clonotype was detected many times. This sequence joins TRBV6-2 or TRBV6-3 and TRBJ2-1; perhaps TRBD2 as D (6 bases). The clonotype comes from a man between 18 and 35 years old in good health. The material sequenced was CD4+ T cells from blood. CDR3 nucleotides: TGTGCCAGCACCGACGGGGGAGCCGGGCGTCATGAGCAGTTCTTC. Amino acids: CASTDGGAGRHEQFF.